The present T cell receptor beta chain was sequenced within a study of shared clonotypes between healthy human individuals. Study-level results: The authors sampled blood alone, and tissue repertoires likely differ. Since donors were few, the genetic and exposure-history diversity represented was limited.

The donors, all of them Caucasian adults, lived in Nashville, Tennessee. The CDR3 runs 14 residues. With V trimmed by 5 bases and J by 7 bases, 6 bases remained unmatched. Looked up from germline, CDR1 is MNHEY and CDR2 is SVGAGI. Ten immunoSEQ deep assay plates were used to sequence unsorted PBMC DNA. Measured with immunoSEQ multiplex PCR; TCRdb has only the in-frame clones, and not every one. Of about 470,000 clones listed, 75% to 85% are singletons. This clone was seen just once. Its cognate antigen is unknown. Sequenced input: PBMCs. This sequence was found in a woman aged 40 to 50 in good health. Some clones in this sample may be carry-over from other donors' samples. The chain combines TRBV6-5 with TRBJ2-2, with 8 bases matching TRBD1. The CDR3 DNA reads as TGTGCCAGCAGTCCGACAGGGGTTCGCGGGGAGCTGTTTTTT. This sequence encodes CASSPTGVRGELFF.